These 10 T cell receptor beta chains share one sample of origin, sequenced in a study of blood T cell repertoires in COVID-19. The table came from immunoSEQ multiplex PCR; TCRdb's copy has only in-frame clones and leaves some out. The sample records around 300,000 clones, around 90% being singletons. Material: peripheral blood. Receptors were obtained from a man between 18 and 35 years old with active or convalescent COVID-19.

This clone was observed once. The genes are TRBV18 and TRBJ2-5; tentatively, D is TRBD1 (6 bases). V lost 4 bases to trimming and J lost 1 base, with 16 bases between them. Germline lookup yields CDR1 KGHSH and CDR2 LQKENI. CDR3 length: 16 residues. The DNA of the CDR3 is TGTGCCAGCTCACGCCTCGTGGGACACCTCCAAGAGACCCAGTACTTC. Translated, it gives CASSRLVGHLQETQYF.

This clone is a singleton in its sample. V usage is TRBV9 and J usage is TRBJ2-1, with TRBD2 matching over 11 bases. V shed 6 bases, J shed 5 bases, and the junction held 4 bases outside the gene matches. The CDR3 spans 14 residues. Looked up from germline, CDR1 is SGDLS and CDR2 is YYNGEE. CDR3 nucleotide sequence: TGTGCCAGCACGACTAGCGGGGCCGACAATGAGCAGTTCTTC. It codes for CASTTSGADNEQFF.

The V call is TRBV11-2, the J call TRBJ2-5, with 12 bases lining up with TRBD2. Germline CDR1 SGHAT, CDR2 FQNNGV. The CDR3 has 18 residues. V lost 3 bases, J lost 5 bases, and 13 bases stayed unmatched. The CDR3 loop reads CASSLQRGLAGTGETQYF. Here the CDR3 DNA reads TGTGCCAGCAGCTTGCAGAGAGGACTAGCGGGGACCGGGGAGACCCAGTACTTC.

The table lists this clone with a count of one. The rearrangement links TRBV7-9 to TRBJ1-2, with 10 bases identical to TRBD1. The CDR3 runs 14 residues. Germline loops: CDR1 SEHNR, CDR2 FQNEAQ (reference sequence). V trimming: 8 bases; J trimming: 8 bases; junction bases outside the gene matches: 11. The CDR3 sequence is CASQRQGALRGYTF. The CDR3 DNA sequence: TGTGCCAGCCAGAGACAGGGGGCTTTGAGGGGCTACACCTTC.

This clone has just a few counts. The genes are TRBV7-3 and TRBJ2-2; 8 bases are shared with TRBD1. V was pared by 4 bases and J by 10 bases, with 14 bases of the junction left unmatched. The CDR3 sequence is 16 residues long. Per germline, CDR1 SGHTA and CDR2 FQGTGA. The CDR3 reads CASSSTRGQGPVELFF. As DNA, the CDR3 is TGTGCCAGCAGCTCTACCAGAGGACAGGGCCCGGTGGAGCTGTTTTTT. Using reference TRBV7-3 and TRBJ2-2 for the parts outside the CDR3, the full variable domain is GAGVSQTPSNKVTEKGKYVELRCDPISGHTALYWYRQSLGQGPEFLIYFQGTGAADDSGLPNDRFFAVRPEGSVSTLKIQRTERGDSAVYLCASSSTRGQGPVELFFGEGSRLTVL.

This chain joins TRBV7-9 and TRBJ1-6; tentative D call: TRBD1 (6 bases). Trimming shortened V by 5 bases and J by 6 bases, and 11 bases separated the two germline ends. CDR1 is SEHNR, CDR2 FQNEAQ, per germline (reference sequence). The CDR3 spans 14 residues. CDR3 DNA sequence: TGTGCCAGCAGCCCGGGACAATCTAATTCACCCCTCCACTTT. Translation gives CASSPGQSNSPLHF.

This chain uses TRBV19 with TRBJ1-6; TRBD1 might be the D (6 bases). V was clipped by 5 bases and J by 15 bases, with 23 bases between them. Per germline, CDR1 LNHDA and CDR2 SQIVND (reference sequence). The CDR3 contains 15 residues. The CDR3 nucleotides are TGTGCCAGTAGTTTCCCGGGACACCCTCCTGGGCACCTCCACTTT. Translating gives CASSFPGHPPGHLHF.

The CDR3 region is CASSPTAGGIYEQYF. For the CDR3, the DNA is TGTGCCAGTAGTCCCACAGCGGGAGGGATCTACGAGCAGTACTTC. The chain carries TRBV19 and TRBJ2-7; 10 positions match TRBD2. The V gene's germline CDR1 is LNHDA and CDR2 SQIVND (reference sequence). V was pared by 5 bases and J by 3 bases, with 7 bases of the junction left unmatched. The CDR3 covers 15 residues.

The chain recombines TRBV5-6 with TRBJ1-3, with D maybe TRBD1 (6 bases). V lost 4 bases, J lost 3 bases, and 17 bases lay in between. Germline V gene lookup returns CDR1 SGHDT and CDR2 YYEEEE. This CDR3 has 16 residues. CDR3 sequence (DNA): TGTGCCAGCAGCGAGAAATGGGGGCACGGTGGAAACACCATATATTTT. It yields the protein CASSEKWGHGGNTIYF.

The CDR3 nucleotides are TGTGCCAGTAGACAGGGGGCATGGAGCAATCAGCCCCAGCATTTT. This encodes CASRQGAWSNQPQHF. V usage is TRBV27 and J usage is TRBJ1-5; 10 positions agree with TRBD1. V shed 9 bases and J 1 base; nucleotides not matched to a gene: 6. The CDR3 runs 15 residues. CDR1 and CDR2 from the germline V gene are MNHEY and SMNVEV (reference sequence).